These 10 T cell receptor beta chains share one sample of origin, sequenced in a study of blood T cells in healthy people across ages. PCR was performed a second time for about 7 to 11 cycles using a sample-barcoded 5' primer and a J-beta primer mix. TCRdb re-derived calls from the 5' RACE reads in MiXCR, one entry per CDR3 protein. The sample has some 760,000 distinct CDR3 sequences; more than 20% are singletons. The data were also submitted as part of a second study, on T cells of mothers and their children.

Sequenced: blood. The source is a boy aged 5-17 years in good health.

Written as DNA, the CDR3 is TGCAGTGCTGATAGCGGGAGTAGCGGCTCCTACAATGAGCAGTTCTTC. Translation: CSADSGSSGSYNEQFF. The chain combines TRBV20-1 with TRBJ2-1, with TRBD2 matching 9 bases. Trimming cost V 5 bases and J 0 bases; bases outside gene matches: 8. The CDR3 runs 16 residues. Germline V gene lookup returns CDR1 DFQATT and CDR2 SNEGSKA (reference sequence).

This clonotype was counted a few times. The chain carries TRBV28 and TRBJ2-5; tentatively, D is TRBD1 or TRBD2 (5 bases each). The better agreement between TRBJ2-7 and the DNA end casts doubt on the J call. The germline V gene encodes CDR1 MDHEN and CDR2 SYDVKM. The CDR3 runs to 13 residues. DNA for the CDR3: TGTGCCAGCAGATGGGACGGAGCCTACGAGCAGTACTTC. It translates to CASRWDGAYEQYF.

This CDR3 reads CASSAVDRPGEQYF. The CDR3 coding sequence is TGTGCCAGCAGCGCAGTAGACAGACCTGGCGAGCAGTACTTC. This chain links TRBV5-6 with TRBJ2-7, with D possibly being TRBD1 (5 bases). V was clipped by 4 bases and J by 6 bases, with 17 bases between them. Germline CDR1 reads SGHDT; CDR2 reads YYEEEE. There are 14 residues in the CDR3. Combining the CDR3 with reference TRBV5-6 and TRBJ2-7 gives the whole variable domain DAGVTQSPTHLIKTRGQQVTLRCSPKSGHDTVSWYQQALGQGPQFIFQYYEEEERQRGNFPDRFSGHQFPNYSSELNVNALLLGDSALYLCASSAVDRPGEQYFGPGTRLTVT.

The rearrangement joins TRBV6-6 to TRBJ2-1, with 8 bases matching TRBD1. Germline CDR1 reads MNHNY; CDR2 reads SVGAGI (reference sequence). This CDR3 has 15 residues. Trimming cost V 4 bases and J 4 bases; bases outside gene matches: 6. This CDR3 reads CASSFQGAMYNEQFF. The CDR3 DNA follows: TGTGCCAGCAGTTTTCAGGGGGCAATGTACAATGAGCAGTTCTTC.

This chain joins TRBV20-1 and TRBJ2-7; no definite D call. This CDR3 is built from 13 residues. Germline V lookup: CDR1 DFQATT, CDR2 SNEGSKA (reference sequence). The V end was cut by 0 bases, the J end by 4 bases, with 10 bases between. CDR3 residues: CSARDQAAYEQYF. The DNA of the CDR3 is TGCAGTGCTAGAGATCAGGCAGCTTACGAGCAGTACTTC.

The rearrangement uses TRBV30 and TRBJ1-2; D uncertain. V lost 3 bases, J lost 0 bases, and 8 bases lay in between. Germline lookup yields CDR1 GTSNPN and CDR2 SVGIG (reference sequence). CDR3 length: 13 amino acids. The CDR3 DNA follows: TGTGCCTGGAGCGCTGGGACTAACTATGGCTACACCTTC. This translates into CAWSAGTNYGYTF.

The sample holds a few counts of this clonotype. The chain couples TRBV29-1 to TRBJ2-5, with 9 bases fitting TRBD2. Germline loops: CDR1 SQVTM, CDR2 ANQGSEA. V lost 5 bases to trimming and J lost 2 bases; unmatched junction nucleotides: 3. The CDR3 length is 13 residues. This chain's CDR3 is CSVRLAAQETQYF. For the CDR3, the DNA is TGCAGCGTTCGACTAGCGGCACAAGAGACCCAGTACTTC.

This clonotype was counted between two and nine times. The chain combines TRBV29-1 with TRBJ2-7; no reliable D call. The CDR3 length is 12 residues. Germline CDR1 is SQVTM and CDR2 is ANQGSEA. The ends were cut back, 5 bases at V and 1 base at J, with 9 bases in the middle. The CDR3 nucleotides read TGCAGCGTTCCCGGGCCATCCTACGAGCAGTACTTC. Residues: CSVPGPSYEQYF.

This clonotype was counted between two and nine times. Relative to the germline gene, one junction end is altered; a read error may explain this. The V gene is TRBV20-1, the J gene TRBJ2-5; 8 bases match TRBD2. The CDR3 loop spans 14 amino acids. CDR1 and CDR2 from the germline V gene are DFQATT and SNEGSKA (reference sequence). CDR3 residues: CSVRLALIKRPQYF. The CDR3 DNA follows: TGCAGTGTTAGACTAGCGCTTATCAAGAGACCCCAGTACTTC.

This chain joins TRBV4-1 and TRBJ2-3; D not certain. The V gene's germline CDR1 is MGHRA and CDR2 YSYEKL. The CDR3 has 15 amino acids. Trimming stripped 0 bases from V and 5 bases from J, with 12 bases between. CDR3 amino acids: CASSQDFASGDTQYF. The CDR3 DNA sequence: TGCGCCAGCAGCCAAGATTTCGCCTCAGGAGATACGCAGTATTTT.